This T cell receptor (beta chain) emerged from a study of identical twins' blood T cells. Study-level information: Roughly 50 million reads covered about six alpha-chain and about six beta-chain libraries.

Each TCR cDNA library carried sample-specific barcodes on both ends. One entry per CDR3 protein results from TCRdb running MiXCR on the 5' RACE reads. The table lists 300,000 to 450,000 distinct CDR3 sequences, 25% to 35% of them singletons. This clonotype was counted ten times or more. Its antigen is undetermined. This CDR3 is 13 amino acids long. V lost 2 bases and J 3 bases, leaving 8 bases between the germline ends. Germline CDR1 reads SGHRS; CDR2 reads YFSETQ. Overall study findings and caveats: Twin similarity might stem from environmental factors, not only genetics. V gene usage reportedly matched far better within twin pairs than unrelated donors.

This TCR was sampled from a woman aged 18-55 years in good health. The source material was PBMCs. The V and J genes are TRBV5-1 and TRBJ1-1, with D maybe TRBD1 (5 bases). As DNA, the CDR3 is TGCGCCAGCAGCTTTATAGGGGACACTGAAGCTTTCTTT. Protein: CASSFIGDTEAFF.